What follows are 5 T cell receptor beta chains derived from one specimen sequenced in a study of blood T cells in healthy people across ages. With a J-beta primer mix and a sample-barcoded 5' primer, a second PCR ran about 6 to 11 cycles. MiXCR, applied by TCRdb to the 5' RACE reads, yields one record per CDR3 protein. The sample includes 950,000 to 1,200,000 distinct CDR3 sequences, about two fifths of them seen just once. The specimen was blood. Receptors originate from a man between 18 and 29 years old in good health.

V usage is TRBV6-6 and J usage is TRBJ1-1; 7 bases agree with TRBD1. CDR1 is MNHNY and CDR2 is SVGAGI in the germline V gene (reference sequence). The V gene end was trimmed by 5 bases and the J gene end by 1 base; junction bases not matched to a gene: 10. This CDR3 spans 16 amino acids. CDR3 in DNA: TGTGCCAGCAGTCCGGGACAGACAGGCACGAACACTGAAGCTTTCTTT. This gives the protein CASSPGQTGTNTEAFF.

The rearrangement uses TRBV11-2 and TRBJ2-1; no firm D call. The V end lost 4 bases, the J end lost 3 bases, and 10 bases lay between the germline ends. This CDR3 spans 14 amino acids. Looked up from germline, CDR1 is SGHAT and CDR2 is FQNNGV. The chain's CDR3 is CASSSPRLYNEQFF. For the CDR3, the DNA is TGTGCCAGCAGCTCGCCGCGGCTCTACAATGAGCAGTTCTTC.

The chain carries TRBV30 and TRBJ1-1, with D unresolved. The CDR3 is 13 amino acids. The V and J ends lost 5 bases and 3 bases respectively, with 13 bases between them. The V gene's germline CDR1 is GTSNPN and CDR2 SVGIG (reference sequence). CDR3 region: CAWQGAIDTEAFF. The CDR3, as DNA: TGTGCCTGGCAAGGAGCGATTGACACTGAAGCTTTCTTT.

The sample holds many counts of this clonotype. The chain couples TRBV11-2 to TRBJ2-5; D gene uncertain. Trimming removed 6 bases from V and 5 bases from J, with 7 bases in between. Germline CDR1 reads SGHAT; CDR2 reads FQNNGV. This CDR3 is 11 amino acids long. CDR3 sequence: CASRGGETQYF. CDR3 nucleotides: TGTGCCAGCAGGGGTGGGGAGACCCAGTACTTC. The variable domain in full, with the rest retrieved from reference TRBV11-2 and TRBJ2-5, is EAGVAQSPRYKIIEKRQSVAFWCNPISGHATLYWYQQILGQGPKLLIQFQNNGVVDDSQLPKDRFSAERLKGVDSTLKIQPAKLEDSAVYLCASRGGETQYFGPGTRLLVL.

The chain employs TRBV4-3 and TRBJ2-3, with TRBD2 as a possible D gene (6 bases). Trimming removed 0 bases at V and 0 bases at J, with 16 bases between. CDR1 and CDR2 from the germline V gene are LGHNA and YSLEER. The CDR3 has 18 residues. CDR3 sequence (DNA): TGCGCCAGCAGCCAAGATTCCACTAGCAGGCATAGCACAGATACGCAGTATTTT. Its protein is CASSQDSTSRHSTDTQYF.